This T cell receptor (beta chain) was obtained from a study of blood T cells in healthy people across ages. Notes on this clonotype: Antigen: not known.

Through a sample-barcoded 5' primer and a J-beta primer mix, a second PCR was run for roughly 7 to 11 cycles. A single record per CDR3 protein comes from TCRdb applying MiXCR to the 5' RACE reads. The table has 1.5 million or so distinct CDR3 sequences, 40% to 45% seen once. CDR3 length: 17 residues. CDR1 and CDR2 (germline): PRHDT, FYEKMQ (reference sequence). V lost 4 bases and J lost 11, with 29 bases in between. Broader study findings: TCR beta diversity, measured per million T cells, fell in a roughly linear way with age.

The genes are TRBV13 and TRBJ2-5; possible D gene TRBD1, 6 bases. Sequencing used blood. The origin of this receptor is a woman between 18 and 30 years old in good health. The chain's CDR3 is CASSSGFAGVSYNEQYF. The DNA for the CDR3 is TGTGCCAGCAGCTCGGGATTCGCAGGGGTCTCCTACAATGAGCAGTACTTC.